This T cell receptor (beta chain) stems from a study of Graves' ophthalmopathy and Graves' hyperthyroidism. Study details: The collection of peripheral blood took place at initial diagnosis, before any treatment.

The authors amplified TCR beta CDR3 regions, and they did so from RNA transcripts for repertoire sequencing. A first-round RT-PCR used HTBI primers, followed by a second-round multiplex PCR. MiXCR was run by TCRdb on the multiplex PCR reads, yielding one entry per CDR3 protein. The table lists 360,000 or so distinct CDR3 sequences, about 17% of them singletons, with 1.6% in the top ten. This clonotype came up many times. What it binds is unknown. The study's findings and limits: With over 85% sensitivity and approximately 79% specificity, a 13-signature model separated ophthalmopathy from stable hyperthyroidism.

Sequenced material: peripheral blood. The clonotype comes from a woman aged 18-29 years with Graves' ophthalmopathy.

CDR3 DNA sequence: TGTGCCGGTTGGCAGGGACTAGCGGGGGACGTCCAAGAGACCCAGTACTTC. Protein product: CAGWQGLAGDVQETQYF. The V call is TRBV27, the J call TRBJ2-5; 14 bases map to TRBD2. Germline CDR1 MNHEY, CDR2 SMNVEV (reference sequence). Trimming at V came to 11 bases and at J to 1 base, leaving 12 bases not matched to a gene. The CDR3 has 17 residues.